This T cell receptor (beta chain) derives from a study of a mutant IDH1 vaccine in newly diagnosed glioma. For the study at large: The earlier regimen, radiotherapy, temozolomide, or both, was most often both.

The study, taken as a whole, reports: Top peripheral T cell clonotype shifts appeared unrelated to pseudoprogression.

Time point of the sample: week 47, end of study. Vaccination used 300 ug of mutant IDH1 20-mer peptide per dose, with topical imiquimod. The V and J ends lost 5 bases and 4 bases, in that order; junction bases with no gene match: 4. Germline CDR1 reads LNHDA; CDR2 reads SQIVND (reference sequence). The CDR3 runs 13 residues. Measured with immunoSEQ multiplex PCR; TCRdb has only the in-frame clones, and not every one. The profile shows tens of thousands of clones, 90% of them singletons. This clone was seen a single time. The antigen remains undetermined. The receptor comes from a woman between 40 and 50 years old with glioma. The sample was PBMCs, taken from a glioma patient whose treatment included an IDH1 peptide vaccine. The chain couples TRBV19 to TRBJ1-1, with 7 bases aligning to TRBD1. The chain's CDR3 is CASSEGAVTEAFF. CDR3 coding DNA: TGTGCCAGTAGTGAGGGGGCGGTCACTGAAGCTTTCTTT.